These T cell receptor beta chains were read from a single sample in a study of shared clonotypes between healthy human individuals. Assay: immunoSEQ multiplex PCR; the TCRdb copy retains only in-frame clones and omits some. The sample yields about 520,000 clones, about 96% seen once. The specimen sequenced was naive CD4+ T cells sorted from blood. These receptors were taken from a woman aged 25 to 39 in good health. CDR3s include the opening cysteine and the closing phenylalanine or tryptophan. D genes are given only for firm matches. The size of a clone is reported for some rows only, either as once, few or many, or as a class for expanded clones.

>NA|TRBV18|TRBJ2-1|NA
TGTGCCAGCTCATCGGGACTTCTAGGCAATGAGCAGTTCTTC
CASSSGLLGNEQFF
>TRBD2|TRBV6-1|TRBJ2-7|NA
TGTGCCAGCAGCGCGACTAGCGGGACCCCCAACGAGCAGTACTTC
CASSATSGTPNEQYF
>NA|TRBV6-1|TRBJ2-3|NA
TGTGCCAGCAGTGTCCAGTCGTCTATTAGGGCGAACGCCATGGGTACGCAGTATTTT
CASSVQSSIRANAMGTQYF
>TRBD2|TRBV27|TRBJ2-7|NA
TGTGCCAGCAGTTTATCTCGCGGGAGGATTCGGGGGCAGTACTTC
CASSLSRGRIRGQYF
>NA|TRBV27|TRBJ1-6|NA
TGTGCCAGCAGTAGCCGGGAGATCAATTCACCCCTCCACTTT
CASSSREINSPLHF
>TRBD2|TRBV5-1|TRBJ2-1|NA
TGCGCCAGCAGCTGGAGGGACTACAGCTACAATGAGCAGTTCTTC
CASSWRDYSYNEQFF
>TRBD2|TRBV28|TRBJ2-1|NA
TGTGCCAGCAGCCCCCTTTGGTCGGGAGGGGTTAATGAGCAGTTCTTC
CASSPLWSGGVNEQFF
>TRBD1|TRBV19|TRBJ2-4|once
TGTGCCAGTAGCGACGGGACAGGGGAGGACATTCAGTACTTC
CASSDGTGEDIQYF
>NA|TRBV4-1|TRBJ2-5|NA
TGCGCCAGCAGCAAAACGGACGGGAAAGGACAAGAGACCCAGTACTTC
CASSKTDGKGQETQYF
>TRBD1|TRBV6-5|TRBJ2-7|once
TGTGCCAGCAGCCGGGACAGGGGGTACGGCGAGCAGTACTTC
CASSRDRGYGEQYF
>NA|TRBV5-5|TRBJ2-5|NA
TGTGCCAGCAGCTTTACGGGCCAAGGGACCCAGTACTTC
CASSFTGQGTQYF
>TRBD2|TRBV28|TRBJ2-3|NA
TGTGCCAGCAGTTCTCCCCCGACTAGCGGCACAGATACGCAGTATTTT
CASSSPPTSGTDTQYF
>TRBD2|TRBV15|TRBJ2-3|NA
TGTGCCACCAGCAGAACTAGCGGGAGTGATACGCAGTATTTT
CATSRTSGSDTQYF
>NA|TRBV2|TRBJ2-4|NA
TGTGCCAGCAGTGTATTGGGGCGGGTAGGAAACATTCAGTACTTC
CASSVLGRVGNIQYF
>NA|TRBV28|TRBJ2-3|NA
TGTGCCAGCAGTCGAGGCGACAGTCTGGATACGCAGTATTTT
CASSRGDSLDTQYF
>NA|TRBV7-9|TRBJ1-3|once
TGTGCCAGCAGCTCACCCACCTCTGGAAACACCATATATTTT
CASSSPTSGNTIYF
>NA|TRBV7-9|TRBJ1-5|NA
TGTGCCAGCAGCCCCCTGGACCCCTATAGCAATCAGCCCCAGCATTTT
CASSPLDPYSNQPQHF
>NA|TRBV11-3|TRBJ2-7|NA
TGTGCCAGCAGCTTACCTAGCAGGCCCTACGAGCAGTACTTC
CASSLPSRPYEQYF
>TRBD2|TRBV4-2|TRBJ2-3|NA
TGTGCCAGCAGCCAAGAACGGGGGACTAGCGGGAGAACAGATACGCAGTATTTT
CASSQERGTSGRTDTQYF
>NA|TRBV29-1|TRBJ2-6|NA
TGCAGCGTTGAGGGTTCAGCTGGGGCCAACGTCCTGACTTTC
CSVEGSAGANVLTF
>NA|TRBV27|TRBJ2-5|NA
TGTGCCAGCAGGCCGGACTCCCGAGAGACCCAGTACTTC
CASRPDSRETQYF
>TRBD1|TRBV11-2|TRBJ2-3|once
TGTGCCAGCAGCTTAGGCAAGACAGGGTTCACAGATACGCAGTATTTT
CASSLGKTGFTDTQYF
>TRBD2|TRBV10-2|TRBJ2-1|NA
TGCGCCAGCAGTGCAGGGACTAGCGGGACCGCACCCCCAATCAATGAGCAGTTCTTC
CASSAGTSGTAPPINEQFF
>NA|TRBV4-1|TRBJ2-5|NA
TGCGCCAGCAGCCAAGAGGGCAGGAGGGAGACCCAGTACTTC
CASSQEGRRETQYF
>NA|TRBV5-1|TRBJ2-7|NA
TGCGCCAGCAGCCCGAAAGACGGGGTTAGCTCCTACGAGCAGTACTTC
CASSPKDGVSSYEQYF
>TRBD2|TRBV29-1|TRBJ2-7|NA
TGCAGCGCCACCGGGACTAGCGACTACGAGCAGTACTTC
CSATGTSDYEQYF
>NA|TRBV19|TRBJ2-7|NA
TGTGCCAGTAGGCTTTCAGGGAGCTCCTACGAGCAGTACTTC
CASRLSGSSYEQYF
>NA|TRBV28|TRBJ1-5|NA
TGTGCCAGCAGTTCCCAGGGGACAAGCAATCAGCCCCAGCATTTT
CASSSQGTSNQPQHF
>NA|TRBV28|TRBJ1-5|NA
TGTGCCAGCAGGGACAACAGGAGCAATCAGCCCCAGCATTTT
CASRDNRSNQPQHF
>NA|TRBV7-9|TRBJ1-4|NA
TGTGCCAGCAGCTTAGGGAGGAGTGAAAAACTGTTTTTT
CASSLGRSEKLFF
>NA|TRBV9|TRBJ2-7|NA
TGTGCCAGCAGCACTAGTGCGGTTTCAGCCTACGAGCAGTACTTC
CASSTSAVSAYEQYF
>TRBD2|TRBV19|TRBJ2-5|NA
TGTGTCAGTAGTATTTTGCCGGGACTAGAATCGAAGGAGACCCAGTACTTC
CVSSILPGLESKETQYF
>NA|TRBV2|TRBJ2-1|NA
TGTGCCAGCAGGGGCTATGAGCAGTTCTTC
CASRGYEQFF
>NA|TRBV27|TRBJ1-4|NA
TGTGCCAGCAGTTTGGCTAGGGGTTCTATATTGGATGAAAAACTGTTTTTT
CASSLARGSILDEKLFF
>TRBD1|TRBV2|TRBJ2-2|NA
TGTGCCAGCAAGTACAGGGGAAAGGACACCGGGGAGCTGTTTTTT
CASKYRGKDTGELFF
>NA|TRBV5-1|TRBJ2-1|once
TGCGCCAGCAGCTTGCCGGAACCGTACAATGAGCAGTTCTTC
CASSLPEPYNEQFF
>NA|TRBV5-8|TRBJ1-1|NA
TGTGCCAGCAGCACTCCGTTCACTGAAGCTTTCTTT
CASSTPFTEAFF
>TRBD1|TRBV19|TRBJ1-4|NA
TGTGCCAGTAGTACCCCAGGGGGTCCGACTAATGAAAAACTGTTTTTT
CASSTPGGPTNEKLFF
>NA|TRBV5-1|TRBJ2-1|NA
TGCGCCAGTTCGGGGTTTTCCTACAATGAGCAGTTCTTC
CASSGFSYNEQFF
>NA|TRBV6-6|TRBJ2-1|NA
TGTGCCAGCGGGTTAGGCAATGAGCAGTTCTTC
CASGLGNEQFF
>NA|TRBV28|TRBJ2-1|NA
TGTGCCAGCAGTTTGGCGGACGGGGAGCAGTTCTTC
CASSLADGEQFF
>NA|TRBV27|TRBJ2-7|NA
TGTGCCACCCGCTCCAGGCTGGACTCCTACGAGCAGTACTTC
CATRSRLDSYEQYF
>TRBD1|TRBV4-2|TRBJ1-1|NA
TGTGCCAGCAGCCAAGATACTATCGATACAGGGGGCAACACTGAAGCTTTCTTT
CASSQDTIDTGGNTEAFF
>NA|TRBV4-1|TRBJ2-7|once
TGCGCCAGCAGCTCGGACAGCAGACTCTCCTACGAGCAGTACTTC
CASSSDSRLSYEQYF
>NA|TRBV5-1|TRBJ2-7|NA
TGCGCCAGCAGCTTCCGGGACATCGACGAGCAGTACTTC
CASSFRDIDEQYF
>NA|TRBV7-8|TRBJ1-3|NA
TGTGCCTCAAAAGGCGTCGGGGGAAGGGACACCATATATTTT
CASKGVGGRDTIYF
>TRBD2|TRBV18|TRBJ2-7|NA
TGTGCCAGCTCTCCTACTAGCGGGAGTTACGAGCAGTACTTC
CASSPTSGSYEQYF
>NA|TRBV28|TRBJ2-2|few
TGTGCCAGCAGTTTCACCGGGGAGCTGTTTTTT
CASSFTGELFF
>TRBD2|TRBV4-2|TRBJ2-1|NA
TGTGCCAGCAGCCAAGATGGGAGCGGGAGAGCCGTAAATGAGCAGTTCTTC
CASSQDGSGRAVNEQFF
>NA|TRBV11-2|TRBJ2-7|NA
TGTGCCAGCAGCTTACGGGCTAGCGAGTACTACGAGCAGTACTTC
CASSLRASEYYEQYF
>NA|TRBV28|TRBJ1-2|NA
TGTGCCAGCAGACCTACCCCGTCTGGGCCCTATGGCTACACCTTC
CASRPTPSGPYGYTF
>TRBD1|TRBV2|TRBJ2-1|NA
TGTGCCAGCACGACTTCGACAGGGGGCTTCGGGAATGAGCAGTTCTTC
CASTTSTGGFGNEQFF
>NA|TRBV7-2|TRBJ2-3|NA
TGTGCCAGCAGCTACAGGACTGGGGGCACAGATACGCAGTATTTT
CASSYRTGGTDTQYF